A selection of T cell receptor beta chains follows, all from one sample in a study of T cells in Graves' hyperthyroidism and ophthalmopathy. TCRdb used MiXCR to reprocess the multiplex PCR reads, holding one entry per CDR3 protein. The sample yields fewer than 200,000 distinct CDR3 sequences, less than 10% seen once. Sequencing was done on a sample of blood. Every receptor here comes from a woman younger than 35 with Graves' hyperthyroidism that later progressed to Graves' ophthalmopathy. CDR3s include the opening cysteine and the closing phenylalanine or tryptophan.

J: TRBJ1-1
V: TRBV7-9
CDR3: CASSHSNTEAFF

J: TRBJ2-7
V: TRBV28
CDR3: CASSLSKPYEQYF

J: TRBJ2-2
V: TRBV3-1
CDR3: CASSGLQGAGELFF

J: TRBJ1-1
V: TRBV7-8
CDR3: CASSSSYMDYTEAFF

J: TRBJ1-2
V: TRBV2
CDR3: CASSEQDKGDGYTF

J: TRBJ1-2
V: TRBV6-2/TRBV6-3
CDR3: CASSYSGQLNYGYTF

J: TRBJ2-3
V: TRBV9
CDR3: CASSVAGTSTDTQYF

J: TRBJ2-7
V: TRBV28
CDR3: CASRAGGEQYF

J: TRBJ2-1
V: TRBV5-6
CDR3: CASSFLTSGGNEQFF

J: TRBJ2-2
V: TRBV10-3
CDR3: CATRAGTGNTGELFF

J: TRBJ2-7
V: TRBV10-3
CDR3: CAISERGRTYEQYF

J: TRBJ1-1
V: TRBV6-1
CDR3: CASISNTINTEAFF

J: TRBJ2-7
V: TRBV6-5
CDR3: CASSYSVLWFYNVYEQYF

J: TRBJ2-1
V: TRBV19
CDR3: CASRTGGPSYNEQFF

J: TRBJ1-1
V: TRBV28
CDR3: CASTPPSWGRVGTEAFF

J: TRBJ2-7
V: TRBV19
CDR3: CASSTLAGIPYEQYF

J: TRBJ2-5
V: TRBV29-1
CDR3: CSVRDGETQYF